Following are 22 T cell receptor beta chains from one sample sequenced in a study of CD8 T cells in Susac syndrome (dated by TCRdb to about 2019). To prepare the library, the immunoSEQ multiplex PCR assay was applied. RNA was extracted using the RNeasy kit, and about 0.45 to 1 microgram was reverse transcribed with random hexamers. The public sequencing data were trimmed at Q25 with fastp and processed into clonotypes with MiXCR by TCRdb, which kept only in-frame beta chains. Rows matching on CDR3 protein sequence are summarized as one entry with the most common DNA and genes. The table for this sample lists 200,000 to 250,000 distinct CDR3 sequences; 95% of them were counted only once. The leading ten clones occupy 0.095% of the sample. The sample comprised CD4+ T cells from PBMCs. Every receptor here comes from a human donor with multiple sclerosis.

The rearrangement uses TRBV28 and TRBJ2-3; a weak D match, TRBD2 (6 bases). Per germline, CDR1 MDHEN and CDR2 SYDVKM. The CDR3 spans 15 residues. V shed 7 bases and J shed 0 bases, with 14 bases lying between them. In DNA form, the CDR3 reads TGTGCCAGCACTTGGGGCGGGGTTAGCACAGATACGCAGTATTTT. Its protein is CASTWGGVSTDTQYF.

The chain combines TRBV9 with TRBJ1-4; 7 nucleotides line up with TRBD1. Germline trimming cut 0 bases from V and 8 bases from J; bases unmatched to any gene: 4. The CDR3 loop spans 14 amino acids. Per germline, CDR1 SGDLS and CDR2 YYNGEE. CDR3 sequence: CASSVDGTVEKLFF. The CDR3 nucleotides are TGTGCCAGCAGCGTAGACGGGACAGTCGAAAAACTGTTTTTT.

The chain carries TRBV10-3 and TRBJ2-7; 7 bases are shared with TRBD1. Germline values: CDR1 ENHRY, CDR2 SYGVKD. Trimming took 10 bases from V and 0 from J; bases not matched to a gene: 9. The CDR3 runs 14 residues. The DNA of the CDR3 is TGTGCCACCTCACAGGGACAGTTCTCCTACGAGCAGTACTTC. Translation gives CATSQGQFSYEQYF.

The V call is TRBV20-1, the J call TRBJ2-1; D might be TRBD2 (6 bases). The V end lost 1 base, the J end lost 0 bases, and 10 bases lay between the germline ends. The CDR3 is 15 amino acids. Germline CDR1 and CDR2: DFQATT and SNEGSKA (reference sequence). CDR3 amino acids: CSARVSGFSYNEQFF. DNA of the CDR3: TGCAGTGCTAGAGTTAGCGGATTCTCCTACAATGAGCAGTTCTTC.

The rearrangement links TRBV9 to TRBJ2-1; 10 nucleotides agree with TRBD1. The J segment lost 7 bases and the V segment lost 2 bases, leaving 9 bases of the junction unmatched. CDR1 is SGDLS and CDR2 is YYNGEE in the germline V gene. The CDR3 is 16 amino acids. This chain's CDR3 is CASSVFGQGVRNEQFF. CDR3 DNA: TGTGCCAGCAGCGTCTTCGGACAGGGGGTACGGAATGAGCAGTTCTTC. Together with reference TRBV9 and TRBJ2-1, the CDR3 gives the full variable domain: DSGVTQTPKHLITATGQRVTLRCSPRSGDLSVYWYQQSLDQGLQFLIQYYNGEERAKGNILERFSAQQFPDLHSELNLSSLELGDSALYFCASSVFGQGVRNEQFFGPGTRLTVL.

The sample holds one count of this clonotype. V is TRBV7-9 and J is TRBJ2-1, with 8 bases aligning to TRBD2. The CDR3 extends over 14 amino acids. CDR1 and CDR2 from the germline V gene are SEHNR and FQNEAQ (reference sequence). Trimming at V came to 3 bases and at J to 12 bases, leaving 10 bases not matched to a gene. The CDR3 sequence: CASSFGLALGPQFF. Here the CDR3 DNA reads TGTGCCAGCAGCTTCGGACTAGCCCTAGGGCCGCAGTTCTTC.

V and J are TRBV14 and TRBJ2-1, with no clear D. Germline CDR1 is SGHDN and CDR2 is FVKESK. The V gene lost 4 bases and the J gene lost 10 bases, with 11 bases spanning the gap. There are 12 residues in the CDR3. This CDR3 is CASSPSWEEQFF. CDR3 DNA: TGTGCCAGCAGCCCTTCTTGGGAAGAGCAGTTCTTC.

The CDR3 loop is CATSREGSNQPQHF. CDR3 nucleotide sequence: TGTGCCACCAGCAGAGAGGGGAGCAATCAGCCCCAGCATTTT. The chain combines TRBV15 with TRBJ1-5; no clear D. The V gene's germline CDR1 is LNHNV and CDR2 YYDKDF (reference sequence). There are 14 residues in the CDR3. V was shortened by 0 bases and J by 1 base, with 4 bases between the two germline ends.

V is TRBV5-1 and J is TRBJ2-1, with 9 bases identical to TRBD2. Per germline, CDR1 SGHRS and CDR2 YFSETQ. The CDR3 covers 18 residues. V shed 3 bases and J 9 bases; nucleotides not matched to a gene: 19. In nucleotides, the CDR3 is TGCGCCAGCAGCTCGGGGGTAGCTAGCGGGGCCAGACAGGGTGAGCAGTTCTTC. Its translation: CASSSGVASGARQGEQFF.

The chain employs TRBV12-3 or TRBV12-4 and TRBJ2-3; 8 bases map to TRBD2. V lost 6 bases to trimming and J lost 6 bases; unmatched junction nucleotides: 11. The CDR3 runs to 15 residues. The CDR3: CASSRGVAGLDTQYF. Written as DNA, the CDR3 is TGTGCCAGCAGCCGTGGGGTAGCGGGGTTGGATACGCAGTATTTT.

V usage is TRBV5-6 and J usage is TRBJ1-2, with no clear D. The V gene's germline CDR1 is SGHDT and CDR2 YYEEEE. V was shortened by 2 bases and J by 3 bases, with 11 bases between the two germline ends. The CDR3 consists of 14 residues. The CDR3 DNA is TGTGCCAGCAGCTTCTGGAGGCTGGACTATGGCTACACCTTC. Protein product: CASSFWRLDYGYTF.

The chain carries TRBV20-1 and TRBJ2-1; TRBD1 aligns across 8 bases. J gave up 8 bases and V 8 bases, and 2 bases lay outside the gene matches. Germline V CDR1 and CDR2: DFQATT, SNEGSKA (reference sequence). This CDR3 has 10 residues. CDR3 region: CSPGGDEQFF. The DNA for the CDR3 is TGCAGTCCAGGGGGCGATGAGCAGTTCTTC.

The rearrangement joins TRBV20-1 to TRBJ2-1, with TRBD2 matching over 9 bases. V dropped 5 bases and J dropped 4; count of bases not matched to a gene: 6. The CDR3 runs 14 residues. Germline V gives CDR1 DFQATT, CDR2 SNEGSKA (reference sequence). DNA for the CDR3: TGCAGTGCTTCCCAGACTAGCGGTTACAATGAGCAGTTCTTC. As protein: CSASQTSGYNEQFF.

The chain uses TRBV6-6 and TRBJ1-2; D ambiguous. This CDR3 is built from 14 residues. V lost 7 bases, J lost 7 bases, and 19 bases lay in between. Germline values: CDR1 MNHNY, CDR2 SVGAGI (reference sequence). CDR3: CASTLRAGLAGYTF. In nucleotides, the CDR3 is TGTGCCAGCACTCTACGAGCAGGTTTGGCTGGCTACACCTTC.

The genes are TRBV20-1 and TRBJ2-7; weak D call: TRBD1 (5 bases). The V and J ends lost 1 base and 0 bases respectively, with 16 bases between them. The CDR3 is made up of 16 amino acids. CDR1 and CDR2 (germline): DFQATT, SNEGSKA (reference sequence). CDR3 in DNA: TGCAGTGCTAGAGCTCGGACACCTAGGACCTCCTACGAGCAGTACTTC. Protein sequence: CSARARTPRTSYEQYF.

The chain recombines TRBV5-4 with TRBJ1-6, with D possibly being TRBD1 (6 bases). V was shortened by 0 bases and J by 6 bases, with 10 bases between the two germline ends. CDR3 length equals 15 residues. Looked up from germline, CDR1 is SGHNT and CDR2 is YYREEE (reference sequence). CDR3 in amino acids: CASSLAKGGNSPLHF. CDR3 DNA: TGTGCCAGCAGCTTGGCCAAGGGGGGTAATTCACCCCTCCACTTT.

This clonotype was observed a few times. This sequence joins TRBV18 and TRBJ2-5; D remains ambiguous. Trimming pared 3 bases from V and 2 bases from J, leaving 4 bases between. The CDR3 sequence is 12 residues long. CDR1 and CDR2 from the germline V gene are KGHSH and LQKENI. CDR3 coding DNA: TGTGCCAGCTCACCCACGCAAGAGACCCAGTACTTC. Translating it yields CASSPTQETQYF.

The chain uses TRBV12-3 or TRBV12-4 and TRBJ2-1, with D tentatively TRBD2 (7 bases). V gave up 6 bases and J gave up 8 bases, with 23 bases separating them. The CDR3 is made up of 16 amino acids. The CDR3 protein is CASSPSIWGGSHEQFF. In DNA form, the CDR3 reads TGTGCCAGCAGCCCCTCTATCTGGGGGGGCTCCCATGAGCAGTTCTTC.

This rearrangement joins TRBV20-1 to TRBJ1-5; 12 nucleotides align to TRBD1. With V trimmed by 1 base and J by 6 bases, 1 base remained unmatched. CDR1 DFQATT and CDR2 SNEGSKA come from the germline V gene (reference sequence). This CDR3 is built from 14 residues. The CDR3 loop is CSARVGQGAQPQHF. The CDR3 DNA follows: TGCAGTGCTAGAGTGGGACAGGGGGCTCAGCCCCAGCATTTT.

The chain carries TRBV25-1 and TRBJ2-3; no definite D call. In germline, CDR1 is MGHDK, CDR2 SYGVNS. The CDR3 extends over 17 amino acids. V shed 0 bases and J shed 1 base, with 14 bases lying between them. The CDR3 nucleotides read TGTGCCAGCAGTGAATATCCCAGTGGTTTGGGCACAGATACGCAGTATTTT. It encodes CASSEYPSGLGTDTQYF. The full variable domain, with the rest looked up from reference TRBV25-1 and TRBJ2-3, is EADIYQTPRYLVIGTGKKITLECSQTMGHDKMYWYQQDPGMELHLIHYSYGVNSTEKGDLSSESTVSRIRTEHFPLTLESARPSHTSQYLCASSEYPSGLGTDTQYFGPGTRLTVL.

The chain is built from TRBV28 and TRBJ2-3, with D hard to call. V was clipped by 7 bases and J by 5 bases, with 10 bases between them. The CDR3 has 12 residues. Germline values: CDR1 MDHEN, CDR2 SYDVKM. CDR3 sequence: CASISSRDTQYF. The CDR3 coding sequence is TGTGCCAGCATTAGCTCCAGAGATACGCAGTATTTT.

The chain's CDR3 is CASSFGGYTEAFF. The CDR3 region has the DNA TGTGCCAGCAGTTTCGGGGGATACACTGAAGCTTTCTTT. The chain uses TRBV12-3 or TRBV12-4 and TRBJ1-1; possible D gene TRBD1, 5 bases. The CDR3 has 13 amino acids. The V end lost 3 bases, the J end lost 3 bases, and 8 bases lay between the germline ends.